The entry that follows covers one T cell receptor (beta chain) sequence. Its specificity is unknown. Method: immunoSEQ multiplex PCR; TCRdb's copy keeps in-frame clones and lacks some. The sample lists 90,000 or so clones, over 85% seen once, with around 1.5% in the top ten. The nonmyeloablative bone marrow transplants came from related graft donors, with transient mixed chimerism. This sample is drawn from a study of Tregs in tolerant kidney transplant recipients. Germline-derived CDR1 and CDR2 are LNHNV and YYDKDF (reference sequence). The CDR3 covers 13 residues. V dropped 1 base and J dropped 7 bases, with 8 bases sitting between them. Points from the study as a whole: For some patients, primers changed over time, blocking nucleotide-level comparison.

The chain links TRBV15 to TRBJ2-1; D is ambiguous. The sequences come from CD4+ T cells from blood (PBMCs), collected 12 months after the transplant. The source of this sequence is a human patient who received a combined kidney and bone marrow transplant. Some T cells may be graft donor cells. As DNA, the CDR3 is TGTGCCACCAGCAGAGGCAGGCCGAATGAGCAGTTCTTC. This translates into CATSRGRPNEQFF.